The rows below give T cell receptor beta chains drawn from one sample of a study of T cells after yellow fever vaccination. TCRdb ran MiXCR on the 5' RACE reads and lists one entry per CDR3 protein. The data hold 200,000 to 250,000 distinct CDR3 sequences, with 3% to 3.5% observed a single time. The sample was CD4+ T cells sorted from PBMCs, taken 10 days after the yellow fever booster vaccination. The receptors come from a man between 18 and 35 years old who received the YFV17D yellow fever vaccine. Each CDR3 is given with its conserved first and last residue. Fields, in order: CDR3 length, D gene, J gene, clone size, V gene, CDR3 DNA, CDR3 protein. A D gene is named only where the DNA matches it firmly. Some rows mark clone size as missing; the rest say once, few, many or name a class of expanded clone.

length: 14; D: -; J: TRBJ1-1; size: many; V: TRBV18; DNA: TGTGCCACTACCGGGGGGGGGCCGAACACTGAAGCTTTCTTT; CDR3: CATTGGGPNTEAFF
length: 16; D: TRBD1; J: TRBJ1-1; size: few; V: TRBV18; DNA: TGTGCCAGCTCACCACAGGGACAGGGGATGAGCACTGAAGCTTTCTTT; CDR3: CASSPQGQGMSTEAFF
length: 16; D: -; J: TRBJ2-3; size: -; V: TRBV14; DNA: TGTGCCAGCAGCCAAGATAGGCGGGGAAGCACAGATACGCAGTATTTT; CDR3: CASSQDRRGSTDTQYF
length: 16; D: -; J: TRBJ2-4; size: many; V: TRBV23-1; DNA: TGCGCCAGCAGTCAACGGCCAGGGAAAGCCAAAAACATTCAGTACTTC; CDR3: CASSQRPGKAKNIQYF
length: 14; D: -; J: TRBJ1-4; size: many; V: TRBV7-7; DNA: TGTGCCAGCAGCCCAGGAATCACAAACGAAAAACTGTTTTTT; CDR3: CASSPGITNEKLFF
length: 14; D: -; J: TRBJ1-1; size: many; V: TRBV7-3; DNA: TGTGCCAGCAGCCCTGGCGGCCAGCCAGTTGAAGCTTTCTTT; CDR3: CASSPGGQPVEAFF
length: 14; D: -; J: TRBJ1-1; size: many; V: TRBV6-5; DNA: TGTGCCAGCAGTACCACAGGGTTAAACACTGAAGCTTTCTTT; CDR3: CASSTTGLNTEAFF
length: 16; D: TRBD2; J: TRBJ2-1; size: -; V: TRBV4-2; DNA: TGTGCCAGCAGCCAAGAGACTAGCGGGGGGGCATGGGAGCAGTTCTTC; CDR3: CASSQETSGGAWEQFF
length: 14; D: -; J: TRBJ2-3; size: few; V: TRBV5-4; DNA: TGTGCCAGCAGCCCCCCCGGAGGCAGAGATACGCAGTATTTT; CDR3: CASSPPGGRDTQYF
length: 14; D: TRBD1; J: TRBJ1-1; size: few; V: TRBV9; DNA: TGTGCCAGCAGCGCGTACAGGGGGGGCACTGAAGCTTTCTTT; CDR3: CASSAYRGGTEAFF
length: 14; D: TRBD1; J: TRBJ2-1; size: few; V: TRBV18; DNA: TGTGCCAGCTCACCCCGGACAGGGCCCAATGAGCAGTTCTTC; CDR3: CASSPRTGPNEQFF
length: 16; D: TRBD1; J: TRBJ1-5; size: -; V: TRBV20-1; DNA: TGCAGTGCTAGATTAACAGGGGCTGCTGGGTTTCAGCCCCAGCATTTT; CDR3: CSARLTGAAGFQPQHF
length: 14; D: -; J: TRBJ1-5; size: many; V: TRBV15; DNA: TGTGCCACCAGCATCGGGGGTCGCAATCAGCCCCAGCATTTT; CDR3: CATSIGGRNQPQHF
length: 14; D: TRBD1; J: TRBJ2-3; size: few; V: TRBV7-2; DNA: TGTGCCAGCAGCTCGGACAGGGGTGCCAATACGCAGTATTTT; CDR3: CASSSDRGANTQYF
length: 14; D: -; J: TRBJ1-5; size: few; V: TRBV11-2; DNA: TGTGCCAGCAGCCCTGGGAGCAGTCGGCAGCCCCAGCATTTT; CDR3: CASSPGSSRQPQHF
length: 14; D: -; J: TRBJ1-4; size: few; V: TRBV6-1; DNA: TGTGCCAGCAGTGGGCCGGGGGCTTGGGAAAAACTGTTTTTT; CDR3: CASSGPGAWEKLFF
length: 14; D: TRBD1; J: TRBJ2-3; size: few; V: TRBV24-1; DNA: TGTGCCTCAGGGACAGCCCGATCCTTCTATACGCAGTATTTT; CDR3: CASGTARSFYTQYF
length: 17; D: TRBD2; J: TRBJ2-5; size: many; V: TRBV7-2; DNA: TGTGCCAGCAGCCCAACCCGGACTAGCGGGGAAGGAGAGACCCAGTACTTC; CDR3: CASSPTRTSGEGETQYF
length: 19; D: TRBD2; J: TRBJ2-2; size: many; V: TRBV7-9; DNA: TGTGCCAGCACCCGCGCGAGGCTAGCGGGGGTGAATGGCACCGGGGAGCTGTTTTTT; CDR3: CASTRARLAGVNGTGELFF
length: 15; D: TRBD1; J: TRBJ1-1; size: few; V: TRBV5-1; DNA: TGCGCCAGCAGCTTGGGTCGACAGGGGGACACTGAAGCTTTCTTT; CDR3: CASSLGRQGDTEAFF
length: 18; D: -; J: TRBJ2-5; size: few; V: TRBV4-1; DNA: TGCGCCAGCAGCCAGGACCCTCCGAGCTACGGAAGGGGGGAGACCCAGTACTTC; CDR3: CASSQDPPSYGRGETQYF
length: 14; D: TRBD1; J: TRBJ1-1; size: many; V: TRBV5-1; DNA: TGCGCCAGCAGCCCCAGGGGGGGATACACTGAAGCTTTCTTT; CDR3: CASSPRGGYTEAFF
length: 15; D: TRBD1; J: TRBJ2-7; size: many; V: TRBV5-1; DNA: TGCGCCAGCAGCCCACCGGGACAGGGCCTTGCCGAACAGTACTTC; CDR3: CASSPPGQGLAEQYF
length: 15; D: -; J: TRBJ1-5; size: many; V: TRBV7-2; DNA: TGTGCCAGCAGCTTTGGGGGTACGAGGGGTCAGCCCCAGCATTTT; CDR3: CASSFGGTRGQPQHF
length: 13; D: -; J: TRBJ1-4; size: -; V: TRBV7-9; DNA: TGTGCCAGCAGCTTATCCGGGAATGAAAAACTGTTTTTT; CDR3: CASSLSGNEKLFF
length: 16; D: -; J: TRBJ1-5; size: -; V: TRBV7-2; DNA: TGTGCCAGCAGCTTAGGGTCAGGGATAGGGAATCAGCCCCAGCATTTT; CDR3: CASSLGSGIGNQPQHF
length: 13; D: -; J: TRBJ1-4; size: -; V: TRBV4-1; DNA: TGCGCCAGCAGCCAAGTCGATGCTGGAAAACTGTTTTTT; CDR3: CASSQVDAGKLFF
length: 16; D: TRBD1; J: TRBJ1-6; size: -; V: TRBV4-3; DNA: TGCGCCAGCAGCCAAGAAGCCGGACAGGGGAAATCACCCCTCCACTTT; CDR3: CASSQEAGQGKSPLHF